A single sample is the source of the 25 T cell receptor beta chains below, sequenced in a study of blood T cells in healthy people across ages. A second PCR, run for about 7 to 11 cycles, used a sample-barcoded 5' primer plus a J-beta primer mix. TCRdb processed the 5' RACE reads anew with MiXCR; each CDR3 protein has one entry. The sample holds around 870,000 distinct CDR3 sequences; about 28% are singletons and the top ten take roughly 17%. Sequenced sample: blood. Receptor source: an elderly woman in good health.

This clonotype was found many times. V is TRBV6-2 or TRBV6-3 and J is TRBJ2-3, with 13 bases that match TRBD2. Germline loops: CDR1 MNHEY, CDR2 SVGEGT. J was trimmed by 6 bases and V by 5 bases; bases with no gene match: 5. The CDR3 is 15 residues long. The CDR3 DNA reads as TGTGCCAGCAGTAGCGGGACTAGCGGGGCGGATACGCAGTATTTT. Its protein is CASSSGTSGADTQYF.

V is TRBV7-8 and J is TRBJ1-5; D is unclear. This CDR3 is built from 14 residues. CDR1 is SGHVS and CDR2 is FQNEAQ in the germline V gene. V dropped 5 bases and J dropped 7 bases, with 15 bases sitting between them. The CDR3 here is CASSTAMGYQPQHF. The CDR3 DNA reads TGTGCCAGCAGCACCGCCATGGGGTACCAGCCCCAGCATTTT.

This clonotype was seen ten or more times. This chain uses TRBV29-1 with TRBJ2-1; D might be TRBD1 (6 bases). Germline CDR1 reads SQVTM; CDR2 reads ANQGSEA. The CDR3 sequence is 13 residues long. V was shortened by 3 bases and J by 5 bases, with 11 bases between the two germline ends. The CDR3 here is CSVDRDTNNEQFF. CDR3 nucleotides: TGCAGCGTTGACCGGGACACCAACAATGAGCAGTTCTTC.

The chain joins TRBV18 to TRBJ2-1; tentatively, D is TRBD1 (5 bases). In germline, CDR1 is KGHSH, CDR2 LQKENI. Trimming took 3 bases from V and 8 from J, leaving 20 bases between them. CDR3 length equals 16 residues. This CDR3 reads CASSPGIKAGYHEQFF. CDR3 nucleotide sequence: TGTGCCAGCTCACCTGGGATAAAAGCAGGGTACCATGAGCAGTTCTTC.

This clonotype has only a few counts. The CDR3 nucleotides are TGTGCCAGCAGTGACGGAGCGGGGCGCACAGATACGCAGTATTTT. This codes for CASSDGAGRTDTQYF. The chain combines TRBV2 with TRBJ2-3, with 7 positions matching TRBD2. The V gene's germline CDR1 is SNHLY and CDR2 FYNNEI. With 3 bases clipped from V and 1 base from J, the junction kept 4 bases outside the gene matches. The CDR3 spans 15 residues.

Comments on this clonotype: This could be a read error, since a much larger clone is one nucleotide away. The J gene is TRBJ2-1, the V gene TRBV7-2, with D possibly TRBD1 on 6 matching bases. The better agreement between TRBJ2-7 and the DNA end casts doubt on the J call. CDR1 SGHTA and CDR2 FQGNSA come from the germline V gene. The CDR3 extends over 14 amino acids. The CDR3 loop reads CASSKDSSYNEQYF. CDR3 nucleotides: TGTGCCAGCAGCAAGGACAGCTCCTACAATGAGCAGTACTTC.

Remarks on this clonotype: A much more abundant neighbour one base away suggests this may be a read error. This chain uses TRBV12-3 or TRBV12-4 with TRBJ2-7; TRBD1 is a possible D gene (6 bases). Near its end, the DNA agrees better with TRBJ2-5, so the J call may be wrong. The CDR3 sequence is 14 residues long. In DNA form, the CDR3 reads TGTGCCGGCAGTTTAGATCACAGGGCGGAGACCCAGTACTTC. Amino acid sequence: CAGSLDHRAETQYF.

Only a few counts were recorded for this clonotype. The rearrangement joins TRBV19 to TRBJ2-3; TRBD2 matches 8 bases. Trimming cost V 1 base and J 3 bases; bases outside gene matches: 9. The germline V gene encodes CDR1 LNHDA and CDR2 SQIVND (reference sequence). The CDR3 has 17 residues. CDR3 in DNA: TGTGCCAGTAGTATAGGTGGGCGGGGGGAGGGAACAGATACGCAGTATTTT. This gives the protein CASSIGGRGEGTDTQYF.

This clonotype occurred once. Possible read error: a much larger clone is one base away. The genes are TRBV20-1 and TRBJ1-5; D is unclear. Matching the DNA end better, TRBJ2-3 makes the J call doubtful. The CDR3 length is 14 residues. Germline V gene sequence: CDR1 DFQATT, CDR2 SNEGSKA (reference sequence). The CDR3 here is CSARRGNSNQPQYF. Written as DNA, the CDR3 is TGCAGTGCTAGACGTGGGAATAGCAATCAGCCCCAGTATTTT.

The gene calls are TRBV3-1 and TRBJ1-5; no firm D call. V was cut by 0 bases and J by 8 bases, with 11 bases left in between. This CDR3 is 14 amino acids long. Per germline, CDR1 LGHDT and CDR2 YNNKEL (reference sequence). The CDR3 bases are TGTGCCAGCAGCCAAGAAGGCAGCGCGGAGCCCCAGCATTTT. It codes for CASSQEGSAEPQHF.

Turning to this clonotype: A single base separates this from a much larger clone, so it may be a read error. The CDR3 region has the DNA TGTGCCAGCAGCTTAGTAGCGGGGGGGATGCGCGAGCAGTACTTC. Translated, it gives CASSLVAGGMREQYF. This chain links TRBV7-2 with TRBJ2-5; TRBD2 agrees at 11 bases. TRBJ2-7 explains the end of the DNA better; the J call may be wrong. The CDR3 sequence is 15 residues long. CDR1 is SGHTA, CDR2 FQGNSA, per germline.

The sample holds a few counts of this clonotype. V and J are TRBV12-3 or TRBV12-4 and TRBJ2-3; D perhaps matches TRBD2 (6 bases). The V end lost 10 bases, the J end lost 0 bases, and 8 bases lay between the germline ends. CDR3 length equals 12 residues. The CDR3 region is CATGTSTDTQYF. The DNA of the CDR3 is TGTGCCACAGGGACTAGCACAGATACGCAGTATTTT.

This clonotype was seen many times. This chain connects TRBV6-6 to TRBJ2-1; TRBD1 matches at 10 bases. The V gene end was trimmed by 2 bases and the J gene end by 6 bases; junction bases not matched to a gene: 10. Germline assignment: CDR1 MNHNY and CDR2 SVGAGI (reference sequence). This CDR3 region has 17 residues. CDR3 protein: CASSYHQPGQGSNEQFF. CDR3 coding DNA: TGTGCCAGCAGTTACCACCAACCGGGACAGGGGTCCAATGAGCAGTTCTTC.

In its sample, this clonotype was seen a few times. Since a much larger clone is just one base distant, this may be a read error. The rearrangement uses TRBV10-3 and TRBJ2-4; 8 bases agree with TRBD2. Losses at the gene ends were 4 bases for V and 7 bases for J; bases not matched to a gene: 6. Germline assignment: CDR1 ENHRY and CDR2 SYGVKD. There are 14 residues in the CDR3. CDR3 loop: CAISGAGEGNIQYF. CDR3 in DNA: TGTGCCATCAGTGGAGCGGGGGAGGGGAACATTCAGTACTTC.

V usage is TRBV19 and J usage is TRBJ2-7, with D uncertain. The end of the DNA aligns better with TRBJ2-5, so the J call may be wrong. Germline V CDR1 and CDR2: LNHDA, SQIVND (reference sequence). This CDR3 is 14 amino acids long. The CDR3 DNA sequence: TGTGCCAGTAGTATAGATCTTTTACGGAAGACCCAGTACTTC. Translated: CASSIDLLRKTQYF.

For this clonotype: The junction shows a germline mismatch at one end, possibly a read error. V gene TRBV6-2 or TRBV6-3 combines with J gene TRBJ1-2; D remains ambiguous. This CDR3 contains 12 residues. Germline V gene sequence: CDR1 MNHEY, CDR2 SVGEGT. The CDR3 sequence is CASSSGRYGHTF. As DNA, the CDR3 is TGTGCCAGCAGTTCCGGACGGTATGGCCACACCTTC.

This clonotype turned up a few times. This may come from a read error, since a much larger clone is one base off. This chain joins TRBV12-3 or TRBV12-4 and TRBJ1-1, with TRBD1 as a possible D gene (6 bases). The CDR3 consists of 12 residues. CDR3 sequence: CACSGGRLKAFF. The CDR3 DNA is TGTGCCTGCAGTGGGGGGCGGCTGAAAGCTTTCTTT.

This clonotype was recorded a few times. V and J are TRBV5-1 and TRBJ2-1; 12 bases line up with TRBD2. The CDR3 covers 14 residues. J lost 6 bases, V lost 6 bases, and 4 bases had no gene match. Germline lookup yields CDR1 SGHRS and CDR2 YFSETQ. The CDR3 spells CASKTSGGSNEQFF. The CDR3 DNA reads TGCGCCAGCAAGACTAGCGGGGGATCCAATGAGCAGTTCTTC.

This clonotype occurred many times. This rearrangement joins TRBV28 to TRBJ2-7; perhaps TRBD1 as D (6 bases). This CDR3 spans 13 amino acids. Trimming left V 5 bases short and J 2 bases short, with 10 bases between. The germline V gene has CDR1 MDHEN and CDR2 SYDVKM. The CDR3 DNA reads as TGTGCCAGCAGTACAGGGATCGCCTACGAGCAGTACTTC. Its translation: CASSTGIAYEQYF.

The chain couples TRBV5-1 to TRBJ1-2, with D possibly being TRBD1 (5 bases). The V gene lost 0 bases and the J gene lost 5 bases, with 14 bases spanning the gap. This CDR3 spans 15 amino acids. Looked up from germline, CDR1 is SGHRS and CDR2 is YFSETQ. DNA for the CDR3: TGCGCCAGCAGCTTGGGGCTTCGGGCAGGGTATGGCTACACCTTC. Its translation is CASSLGLRAGYGYTF.

This clonotype was detected ten times or more. The chain is built from TRBV29-1 and TRBJ2-7; possible D gene TRBD1, 6 bases. CDR1 SQVTM and CDR2 ANQGSEA come from the germline V gene. The CDR3 has 16 residues. V was cut by 1 base and J by 1 base, with 17 bases left in between. CDR3 DNA sequence: TGCAGCGTTGAAGGTGGGCCCGGGACAACATCCTACGAGCAGTACTTC. Its translation is CSVEGGPGTTSYEQYF.

This clonotype was detected only a few times. The V and J genes are TRBV6-5 and TRBJ1-1, with TRBD1 as a possible D gene (5 bases). The CDR3 extends over 13 amino acids. The V and J ends lost 10 bases and 5 bases respectively, with 17 bases between them. Germline CDR1 is MNHEY and CDR2 is SVGAGI. The CDR3 sequence: CAIFGTAGTEAFF. The CDR3 DNA is TGTGCCATCTTCGGGACGGCCGGTACTGAAGCTTTCTTT.

Worth noting for this clonotype: An end of the junction does not agree with germline; a read error may underlie this. The CDR3 protein is CASSLGLRTDAQYF. The CDR3 DNA reads TGTGCCAGCAGTTTAGGTCTGAGAACAGATGCGCAGTATTTT. The chain couples TRBV12-3 or TRBV12-4 to TRBJ2-3; D gene unclear. The CDR3 loop spans 14 amino acids.

J is TRBJ2-1 and V is TRBV15; 9 bases agree with TRBD1. J lost 2 bases, V lost 1 base, and 0 bases had no gene match. From germline, CDR1 is LNHNV and CDR2 YYDKDF (reference sequence). This CDR3 comprises 15 residues. The CDR3 here is CATSRGTGAYNEQFF. CDR3 in DNA: TGTGCCACCAGCAGAGGGACAGGGGCCTACAATGAGCAGTTCTTC.

V gene TRBV15 combines with J gene TRBJ2-2, with 10 bases lining up with TRBD1. J gave up 5 bases and V 9 bases, and 3 bases lay outside the gene matches. CDR3 length equals 13 residues. Per the germline V gene, CDR1 is LNHNV and CDR2 is YYDKDF (reference sequence). CDR3 coding DNA: TGTGCCACGGGACAGGGGCGGACCGGGGAGCTGTTTTTT. Its translation: CATGQGRTGELFF. Full variable domain (remainder filled in from reference TRBV15 and TRBJ2-2): DAMVIQNPRYQVTQFGKPVTLSCSQTLNHNVMYWYQQKSSQAPKLLFHYYDKDFNNEADTPDNFQSRRPNTSFCFLDIRSPGLGDTAMYLCATGQGRTGELFFGEGSRLTVL.